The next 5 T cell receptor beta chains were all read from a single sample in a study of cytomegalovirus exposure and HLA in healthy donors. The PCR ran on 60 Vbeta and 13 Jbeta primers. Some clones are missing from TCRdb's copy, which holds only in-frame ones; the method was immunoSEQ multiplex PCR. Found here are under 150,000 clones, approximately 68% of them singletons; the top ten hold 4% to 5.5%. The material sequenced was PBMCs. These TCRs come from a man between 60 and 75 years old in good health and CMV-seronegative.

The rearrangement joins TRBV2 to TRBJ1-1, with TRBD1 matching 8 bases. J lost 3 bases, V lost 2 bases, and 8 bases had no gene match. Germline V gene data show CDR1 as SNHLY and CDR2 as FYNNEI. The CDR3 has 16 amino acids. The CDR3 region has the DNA TGTGCCAGCAGTGAATGGGTAGACAGGGGTGACACTGAAGCTTTCTTT. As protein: CASSEWVDRGDTEAFF.

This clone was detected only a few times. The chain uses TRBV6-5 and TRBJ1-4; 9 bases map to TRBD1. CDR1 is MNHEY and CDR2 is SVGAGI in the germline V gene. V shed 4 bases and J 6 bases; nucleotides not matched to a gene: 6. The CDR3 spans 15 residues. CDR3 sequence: CASSSPGQGDEKLFF. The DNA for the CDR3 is TGTGCCAGCAGTTCTCCGGGACAGGGAGATGAAAAACTGTTTTTT.

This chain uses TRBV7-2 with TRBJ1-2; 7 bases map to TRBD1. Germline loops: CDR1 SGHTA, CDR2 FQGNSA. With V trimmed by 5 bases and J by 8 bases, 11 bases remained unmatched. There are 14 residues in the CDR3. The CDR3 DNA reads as TGTGCCAGCAGCCTACAACCGCAGGGGGAAGGCTACACCTTC. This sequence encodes CASSLQPQGEGYTF.

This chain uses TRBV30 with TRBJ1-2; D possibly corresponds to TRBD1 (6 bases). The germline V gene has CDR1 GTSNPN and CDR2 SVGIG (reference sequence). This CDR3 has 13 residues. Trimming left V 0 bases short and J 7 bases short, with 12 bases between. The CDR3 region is CAWSVLKGVGYTF. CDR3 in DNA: TGTGCCTGGAGTGTACTCAAGGGGGTTGGCTACACCTTC. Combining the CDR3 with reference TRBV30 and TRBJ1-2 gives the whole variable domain SQTIHQWPATLVQPVGSPLSLECTVEGTSNPNLYWYRQAAGRGLQLLFYSVGIGQISSEVPQNLSASRPQDRQFILSSKKLLLSDSGFYLCAWSVLKGVGYTFGSGTRLTVV.

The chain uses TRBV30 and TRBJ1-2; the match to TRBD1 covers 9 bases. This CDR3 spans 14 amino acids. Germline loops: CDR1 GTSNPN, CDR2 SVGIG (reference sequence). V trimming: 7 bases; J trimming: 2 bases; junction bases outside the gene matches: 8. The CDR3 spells CASPRQGENYGYTF. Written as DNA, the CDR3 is TGTGCCTCCCCCCGACAGGGGGAGAACTATGGCTACACCTTC.